The sequence of this TCR beta chain was determined in a study of identical twins. There are 17 residues in the CDR3. TCRdb ran MiXCR on the 5' RACE reads and lists one entry per CDR3 protein. This sample yields 1.5 million to 2 million distinct CDR3 sequences, of which roughly 35% are seen a single time; less than 0.35% belongs to the top ten. Sequencing was performed on cord blood. This rearrangement joins TRBV21-1 to TRBJ2-3; the tabulated D call, TRBD2, remains unverified against the DNA. TRBV21-1 is annotated as a pseudogene. The sequence was collected from a newborn girl in good health. Here the CDR3 reads CASSKGGREVGTDTQYF. CDR3 sequence (DNA): TGTGCCAGCAGCAAAGGGGGGAGGGAGGTGGGCACAGATACGCAGTATTTT.